This entry describes one T cell receptor beta chain. Per the original data handling: From reference gene primer amplification, estimates of nucleated cell counts were derived. The protocol was immunoSEQ multiplex PCR, while the TCRdb copy is restricted to in-frame clones and leaves out a portion. The V and J calls and clone size are taken from that table; D and trimming were inferred from the DNA. Among under 150,000 clones listed, more than 70% were seen once. V was pared by 0 bases and J by 6 bases, with 13 bases between. Germline CDR1 reads SGHRS; CDR2 reads YFSETQ. This CDR3 is 14 amino acids long. This entry belongs to a study of blood T cell repertoires in COVID-19. Background on the study: Acute and convalescent COVID-19 samples came from the United States, Italy and Spain. PBMCs, B-cell-depleted T cells, or T cells were the source of the cDNA or gDNA that made up the material.

Sequencing was done on a sample of peripheral blood. The sequence derives from a human donor in a cohort sampled during active COVID-19. The chain employs TRBV5-1 and TRBJ2-7, with D possibly TRBD2 on 5 matching bases. The DNA for the CDR3 is TGCGCCAGCAGCTTGGATACTCGGGGTTCCGAGCAGTACGTC. It codes for CASSLDTRGSEQYV.